This T cell receptor beta chain was sequenced during a study of T cell responses to AZD1222 COVID-19 vaccine. Libraries were prepared by immunoSEQ multiplex PCR; TCRdb keeps only in-frame clonotypes and omits some of them. This sample has 200,000 or so clones, with approximately 93% found just once. The TCR comes from an adult who received the AZD1222 COVID-19 vaccine. This specimen was peripheral blood, taken 28 days after the second AZD1222 dose.

Here the CDR3 DNA reads TGTGCCAGCAGCGTAACCGACAGCGCCTATCAGCCCCAGCATTTT. Its protein product is CASSVTDSAYQPQHF. The chain couples TRBV9 to TRBJ1-5, with D possibly being TRBD1 (5 bases). Germline V gives CDR1 SGDLS, CDR2 YYNGEE. The CDR3 covers 15 residues. V was shortened by 1 base and J by 5 bases, with 13 bases between the two germline ends.